This T cell receptor beta chain was sequenced in a study of blood T cell repertoires in COVID-19. Whole-study context: Donors in the United States, Italy and Spain gave samples during acute or convalescent COVID-19. T cells, B-cell-depleted T cells, or PBMCs provided the cDNA or gDNA that served as material.

V gave up 5 bases and J gave up 8 bases; unmatched junction bases: 6. The germline V gene has CDR1 SGHDN and CDR2 FVKESK. The CDR3 contains 13 residues. Data came from immunoSEQ multiplex PCR; TCRdb stores just in-frame clones and leaves some out. The data contain some 180,000 clones, almost 90% of them singletons. The sample comprised peripheral blood. V gene TRBV14 combines with J gene TRBJ2-1, with 7 bases identical to TRBD1. The origin of this receptor is a man in his fifties or sixties with acute or convalescent COVID-19. CDR3 DNA sequence: TGTGCCAGCAGCGTTGGGACAGACGATGAGCAGTTCTTC. Its protein is CASSVGTDDEQFF.